This entry describes one TCR beta chain. Its antigen is not identified. Primers: 60 Vbeta forward and 13 Jbeta reverse. The repertoire was sequenced with immunoSEQ multiplex PCR; TCRdb's copy has only in-frame clones and lacks some. The top ten hold about 2.1% of the sample, which has some 150,000 clones, 74% seen once. The data were obtained in a study of cytomegalovirus exposure and HLA in healthy donors. Overall study context: Previous work identified 120 million or so unique TCR beta sequences from around 200 million T cells. Study-level results: Productive rates of about 90% or about 30% were seen for most TCR beta V segments in an earlier analysis. Some TCR beta chains (around 160 of them) were listed as cytomegalovirus-associated.

The germline gives CDR1 SGHAT, CDR2 FQDESV (reference sequence). There are 15 residues in the CDR3. J lost 3 bases, V lost 2 bases, and 7 bases had no gene match. The TCR originated in a man aged 30 to 39 in good health and CMV-seronegative. Input material: PBMCs. V gene TRBV11-1 combines with J gene TRBJ2-7; the match to TRBD1 covers 7 bases. The CDR3 DNA reads TGTGCCAGCAGCTTACTCCCGGGACAGAACTACGAGCAGTACTTC. Protein sequence: CASSLLPGQNYEQYF.